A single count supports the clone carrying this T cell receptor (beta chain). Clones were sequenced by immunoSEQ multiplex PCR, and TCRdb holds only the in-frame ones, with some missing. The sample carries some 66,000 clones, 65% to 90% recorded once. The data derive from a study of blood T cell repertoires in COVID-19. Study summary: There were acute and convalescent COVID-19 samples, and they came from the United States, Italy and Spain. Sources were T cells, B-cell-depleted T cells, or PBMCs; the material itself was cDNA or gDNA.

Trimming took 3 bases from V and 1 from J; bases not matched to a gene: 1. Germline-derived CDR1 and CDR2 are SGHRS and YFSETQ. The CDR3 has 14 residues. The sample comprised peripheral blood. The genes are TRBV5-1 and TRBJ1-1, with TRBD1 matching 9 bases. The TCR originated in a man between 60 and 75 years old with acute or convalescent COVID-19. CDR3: CASSWTGENTEAFF. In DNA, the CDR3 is TGCGCCAGCAGCTGGACAGGGGAGAACACTGAAGCTTTCTTT.